These 16 T cell receptor beta chains were all obtained from the same sample, sequenced in a study of immune heterogeneity within non-small cell lung tumors. Genomic DNA from bulk tumor acted as the template, and 600 ng was loaded per sample. Each primary tumor yielded several biopsies, collected far apart from one another at surgery. Patients had untreated, newly diagnosed non-small cell lung cancer and underwent curative surgery. It was with 32 V and 13 J primers that multiplex PCR amplified TCR beta CDR3. TCRdb passed the multiplex PCR reads through MiXCR, listing each CDR3 protein once. The table has 22,000 or so distinct CDR3 sequences, about 26% seen once. The sequenced sample consisted of lung tumor tissue. The receptor source for this set is a man in his forties or fifties with non-small cell lung cancer.

This clonotype counts as medium-sized. CDR3 DNA sequence: TGCGCCAGCAGCCAAGAGCCAGGTCGTCACTATGGCTACACCTTC. It translates to CASSQEPGRHYGYTF. The chain has TRBV4-1 and TRBJ1-2, with D unresolved. CDR1 and CDR2 from the germline V gene are MGHRA and YSYEKL. CDR3 size: 15 residues. The V gene lost 0 bases and the J gene lost 3 bases, with 11 bases spanning the gap.

Of note for this clonotype: This may arise from a read error, as a much more abundant clone is one base away. The genes are TRBV6-5 and TRBJ1-3, with a possible D match to TRBD1 (6 bases). Germline CDR1 and CDR2: MNHEY and SVGAGI. The CDR3 has 15 amino acids. CDR3 protein: CPSSSQGISGNTIYF. CDR3 nucleotide sequence: TGTCCCAGCAGTTCACAGGGAATCTCTGGAAACACCATATATTTT.

This clonotype has at least ten counts. The J gene is TRBJ1-2, the V gene TRBV5-1; D uncertain. Trimming shortened V by 0 bases and J by 7 bases, and 13 bases separated the two germline ends. The germline V gene has CDR1 SGHRS and CDR2 YFSETQ. This CDR3 has 14 residues. The CDR3 region is CASSLVAGVFGYTF. Written as DNA, the CDR3 is TGCGCCAGCAGCTTGGTGGCGGGCGTATTTGGCTACACCTTC.

On this clonotype itself: A single base separates this from a much larger clone, so it may be a read error. This chain joins TRBV20-1 and TRBJ2-7; possibly TRBD1 for D (6 bases). Deletions cut 4 bases from V and 3 bases from J, with 16 bases between. The CDR3 sequence is 14 residues long. CDR1 and CDR2 from the germline V gene are DFQATT and SNEGSKA (reference sequence). CDR3 amino acids: CSATSSGQNYEQYF. As DNA, the CDR3 is TGCAGTGCTACCTCTTCCGGACAGAACTACGAGCAGTACTTC.

There are a few counts of this clonotype. Given the absence of the conserved phenylalanine or tryptophan at the CDR3 end, a read error is likely. The chain is built from TRBV7-2 and TRBJ2-7; 8 bases agree with TRBD2. The length of the CDR3 is 15 residues. Germline V lookup: CDR1 SGHTA, CDR2 FQGNSA. Trimming cost V 3 bases and J 6 bases; bases outside gene matches: 10. CDR3 region: CASSFRGGGRVEQYL. The CDR3 DNA is TGTGCCAGCAGCTTCCGGGGGGGGGGTAGAGTCGAGCAGTACTTA.

This clonotype was recorded once. A much larger clone lies one base from this, so it may be a read error. The chain uses TRBV6-2 or TRBV6-3 and TRBJ1-2, with D unclear. CDR1 and CDR2 (germline): MNHEY, SVGEGT. The CDR3 is 13 amino acids. Trimming stripped 6 bases from V and 4 bases from J, with 12 bases between. DNA for the CDR3: TGTGCCAGCAGGCGCGGGTCCGTCTATGGCTACACCTTC. This codes for CASRRGSVYGYTF.

Remarks on this clonotype: A much larger clone sits a single nucleotide away, making a read error possible. The rearrangement uses TRBV10-3 and TRBJ2-5; no clear D. The germline V gene encodes CDR1 ENHRY and CDR2 SYGVKD. The CDR3 runs to 14 residues. The CDR3 DNA reads TGTGCCATCAGTGATTCCAGAAACCAAGAGACCAAGTACTTC. Amino acid sequence: CAISDSRNQETKYF.

For this clonotype: A read error is possible here, since a much larger clone lies one base away. This is likely a read error, given that the CDR3 carries no conserved phenylalanine or tryptophan at its end. This chain connects TRBV6-1 to TRBJ2-7, with TRBD1 matching 7 bases. In germline, CDR1 is MNHNS, CDR2 SASEGT. The CDR3 covers 11 residues. V was pared by 10 bases and J by 6 bases, with 6 bases of the junction left unmatched. The CDR3 sequence: CATLEGAEQYL. In nucleotides, the CDR3 is TGTGCCACCCTTGAGGGGGCCGAGCAGTACCTC.

In its sample, this clonotype is medium-sized. The rearrangement links TRBV19 to TRBJ1-2; 7 positions agree with TRBD1. Trimming cost V 4 bases and J 1 base; bases outside gene matches: 6. Germline V gene sequence: CDR1 LNHDA, CDR2 SQIVND (reference sequence). The CDR3 has 15 amino acids. The CDR3 nucleotides read TGTGCCAGTAGTAACGGGGGACAGAATAACTATGGCTACACCTTC. Its protein product is CASSNGGQNNYGYTF.

This sequence joins TRBV24-1 and TRBJ2-5; tentatively, D is TRBD1 (5 bases). V dropped 7 bases and J dropped 4 bases, with 12 bases sitting between them. From germline, CDR1 is KGHDR and CDR2 SFDVKD. CDR3 length: 13 amino acids. The DNA of the CDR3 is TGTGCCACCAGCCGACAAAGGGGAGAGACCCAGTACTTC. It translates to CATSRQRGETQYF.

The table lists this clonotype with many counts. The chain is built from TRBV19 and TRBJ1-2; 10 bases are a match to TRBD1. This CDR3 is 16 amino acids long. V dropped 1 base and J dropped 4; count of bases not matched to a gene: 6. Germline CDR1 and CDR2: LNHDA and SQIVND (reference sequence). The CDR3 is CASSIAGQGMRYGYTF. The CDR3 DNA reads TGTGCCAGTAGTATAGCGGGACAGGGGATGCGCTATGGCTACACCTTC.

About this clonotype itself: Relative to the germline gene, one junction end is altered; a read error may explain this. DNA of the CDR3: TGTGCCAGCAGCCAAGAACTCGAAGGGAGCGAGAAGTACTTC. Amino acids: CASSQELEGSEKYF. The chain couples TRBV3-1 to TRBJ2-7; tentative D call: TRBD2 (5 bases). CDR1 and CDR2 from the germline V gene are LGHDT and YNNKEL (reference sequence). The CDR3 loop spans 14 amino acids.

This clonotype was seen only a few times. The gene calls are TRBV29-1 and TRBJ1-5; tentative D call: TRBD1 (5 bases). The CDR3 is 13 amino acids. The germline gives CDR1 SQVTM, CDR2 ANQGSEA. Trimming cost V 5 bases and J 3 bases, with 11 bases left between them. The chain's CDR3 is CSVSTGSNQPQHF. The CDR3 bases are TGCAGCGTTTCTACAGGTTCCAATCAGCCCCAGCATTTT.

This clonotype was counted at least ten times. The gene calls are TRBV7-9 and TRBJ2-7; D gene uncertain. Germline CDR1 reads SEHNR; CDR2 reads FQNEAQ (reference sequence). The CDR3 totals 14 residues. V lost 7 bases, J lost 6 bases, and 19 bases lay in between. The CDR3 region is CASTPPGARSEQYF. CDR3 nucleotides: TGTGCCAGCACCCCCCCCGGCGCGAGGTCCGAGCAGTACTTC. Full variable domain (missing parts from reference TRBV7-9 and TRBJ2-7): DTGVSQNPRHKITKRGQNVTFRCDPISEHNRLYWYRQTLGQGPEFLTYFQNEAQLEKSRLLSDRFSAERPKGSFSTLEIQRTEQGDSAMYLCASTPPGARSEQYFGPGTRLTVT.

To note about this clonotype: Germline and junction disagree at one end, which may indicate a read error. The V call is TRBV5-5, the J call TRBJ2-5; D might be TRBD1 (9 bases). CDR1 SGHKS and CDR2 YYEKEE come from the germline V gene (reference sequence). The CDR3 totals 17 residues. CDR3: CASSPGGGQGLQEIQYF. CDR3 sequence (DNA): TGTGCCAGCAGCCCCGGGGGGGGACAGGGCCTGCAAGAGATCCAGTACTTC.

V and J are TRBV24-1 and TRBJ2-2; 7 bases align to TRBD2. This CDR3 spans 15 amino acids. Trimming at V came to 10 bases and at J to 5 bases, leaving 12 bases not matched to a gene. In germline, CDR1 is KGHDR, CDR2 SFDVKD. The CDR3 spells CATAPGAGKTGELFF. The DNA for the CDR3 is TGTGCCACGGCCCCAGGAGCGGGAAAAACCGGGGAGCTGTTTTTT.